This entry concerns a single T cell receptor (beta chain). Germline V CDR1 and CDR2: MNHEY, SVGAGI. This CDR3 is 15 amino acids long. V dropped 6 bases and J dropped 0 bases, with 14 bases sitting between them. The sample originates from a study of blood T cell repertoires in COVID-19. Overall study context: COVID-19 samples from acute and convalescent phases originated in the United States, Italy and Spain. The analysed material was cDNA or gDNA that came from T cells, B-cell-depleted T cells, or PBMCs.

Per the original methods: For nucleated cells, counts were estimated from reference gene primer amplification. Some clones are missing from TCRdb's copy, which holds only in-frame ones; the method was immunoSEQ multiplex PCR. The V and J calls and clone size are taken from that table; D and trimming were inferred from the DNA. The sample lists roughly 53,000 clones, about 90% occurring once. Seattle researchers signed up patients amid active infection and tracked them longitudinally. The chain links TRBV6-5 to TRBJ1-1, with D unresolved. Source material: peripheral blood. The source of this sequence is a woman older than 75 with COVID-19, enrolled during active disease. CDR3 protein: CASSFAAGLNTEAFF. The CDR3 nucleotides are TGTGCCAGCAGCTTCGCCGCGGGGTTGAACACTGAAGCTTTCTTT.